This T cell receptor beta chain was retrieved from a study of CD8 T cells in ankylosing spondylitis. TCRdb reprocessed the 5' RACE reads with MiXCR, giving one entry per CDR3 protein. The sample has around 150,000 distinct CDR3 sequences; 40% to 50% are singletons. Study results and caveats: A TCR beta motif of roughly eight highly homologous variants seemed to mark ankylosing spondylitis blood.

On this clonotype: The antigen remains unidentified.

Germline loops: CDR1 SGHDN, CDR2 FVKESK. Trimming stripped 4 bases from V and 1 base from J, with 10 bases between. The CDR3 consists of 14 residues. This chain connects TRBV14 to TRBJ2-5; no definite D call. Material for sequencing was synovial fluid, either unsorted or a sorted T cell fraction (not recorded which). This receptor was obtained from a male donor with ankylosing spondylitis. The CDR3: CASSPFWGQETQYF. The CDR3 nucleotides are TGTGCCAGCAGCCCATTTTGGGGCCAAGAGACCCAGTACTTC.